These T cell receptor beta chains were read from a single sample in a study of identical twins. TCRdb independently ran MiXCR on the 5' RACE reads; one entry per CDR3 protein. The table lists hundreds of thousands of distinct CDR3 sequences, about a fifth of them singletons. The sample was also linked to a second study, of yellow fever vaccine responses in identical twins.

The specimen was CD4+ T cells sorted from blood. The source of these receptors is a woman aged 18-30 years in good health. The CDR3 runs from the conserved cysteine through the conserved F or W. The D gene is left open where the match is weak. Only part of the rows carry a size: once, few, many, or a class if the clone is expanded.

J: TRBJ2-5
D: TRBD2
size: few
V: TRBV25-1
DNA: TGTGCCAGCAGCCATAGCGGGGCTGGGAAGACCCAGTACTTC
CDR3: CASSHSGAGKTQYF

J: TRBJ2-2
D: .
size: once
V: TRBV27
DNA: TGTGCCAGCAGTTTATGGACCGGGGGGCCCGGGGAGCTGTTTTTT
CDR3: CASSLWTGGPGELFF

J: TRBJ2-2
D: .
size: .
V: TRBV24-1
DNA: TGTGCCACCAGTGATTTTGGCGGTTATACCGGGGAGCTGTTTTTT
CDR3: CATSDFGGYTGELFF

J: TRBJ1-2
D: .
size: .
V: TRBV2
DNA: TGTGCCAGCAGTGAAGACGCGGGGGTGGTTGGCTACACCTTC
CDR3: CASSEDAGVVGYTF

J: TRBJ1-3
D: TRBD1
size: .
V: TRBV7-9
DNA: TGTGCCAGCAGCAGGCGGGACAGCGAAATCTCTGGAAACACCATATATTTT
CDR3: CASSRRDSEISGNTIYF

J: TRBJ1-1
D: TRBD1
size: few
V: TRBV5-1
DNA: TGCGCCAGCAGCTCGACCAGACAGGGCCTGAACACTGAAGCTTTCTTT
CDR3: CASSSTRQGLNTEAFF

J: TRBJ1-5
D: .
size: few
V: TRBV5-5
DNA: TGTGCCAGCAGCTTGGCTGGGTCAATAGGTCAGCCCCAGCATTTT
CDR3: CASSLAGSIGQPQHF

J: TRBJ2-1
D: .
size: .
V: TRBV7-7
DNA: TGTGCCAGCAGCTTACGGGAGAGCTCCTACAATGAGCAGTTCTTC
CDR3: CASSLRESSYNEQFF

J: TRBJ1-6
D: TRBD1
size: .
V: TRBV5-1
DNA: TGCGCCAGCAGCGGGGGACAGGAGAATTCACCCCTCCACTTT
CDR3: CASSGGQENSPLHF

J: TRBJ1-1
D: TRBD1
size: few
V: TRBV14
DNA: TGTGCCAGCAGCGGACAGGGGCGTACTGAAGCTTTCTTT
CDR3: CASSGQGRTEAFF

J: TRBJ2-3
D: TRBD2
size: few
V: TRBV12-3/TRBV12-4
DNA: TGTGCCAGCAGTCCCTGGACTAGCGGATCGCTGGGGGATACGCAGTATTTT
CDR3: CASSPWTSGSLGDTQYF

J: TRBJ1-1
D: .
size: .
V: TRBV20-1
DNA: TGCAGTGCTAGAGCACAAGTGAACACTGAAGCTTTCTTT
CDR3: CSARAQVNTEAFF

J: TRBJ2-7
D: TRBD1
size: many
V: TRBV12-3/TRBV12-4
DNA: TGTGCCAGCAGACCGACAGGGAGCTCCTACGAGCAGTACTTC
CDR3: CASRPTGSSYEQYF

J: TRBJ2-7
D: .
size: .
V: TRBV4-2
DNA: TGTGCCAGCAGCCAAGAAGGGAAATCCTACGAGCAGTACTTC
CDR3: CASSQEGKSYEQYF

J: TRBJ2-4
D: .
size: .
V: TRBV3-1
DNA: TGTGCCAGCACCCGGGGTGATTTAGCCAAAAACATTCAGTACTTC
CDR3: CASTRGDLAKNIQYF

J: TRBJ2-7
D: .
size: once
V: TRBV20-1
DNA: TGCAGTGCTAAAGGGGGGTCGGGACCCTACGAGCAGTACTTC
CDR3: CSAKGGSGPYEQYF

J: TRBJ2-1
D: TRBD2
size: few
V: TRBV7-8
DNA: TGTGCCAGCAGCCCCCGGGACTATAACTACAATGAGCAGTTCTTC
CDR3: CASSPRDYNYNEQFF

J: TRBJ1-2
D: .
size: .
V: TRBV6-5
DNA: TGTGCCAGCAGTTACAGTAGGCAGGCCGCTATCGGCTACACCTTC
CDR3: CASSYSRQAAIGYTF

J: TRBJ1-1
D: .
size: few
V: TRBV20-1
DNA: TGCACCCCTGGACAGAACACTGAAGCTTTCTTT
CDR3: CTPGQNTEAFF

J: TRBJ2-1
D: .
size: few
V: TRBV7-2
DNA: TGTGCCAGCAGCTTAGCGCTAGGGCTGGGTGAGCAGTTCTTC
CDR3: CASSLALGLGEQFF

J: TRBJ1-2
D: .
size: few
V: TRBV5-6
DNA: TGTGCCAGCAGCCCCCGGACAGCCCTCTATGGCTACACCTTC
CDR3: CASSPRTALYGYTF

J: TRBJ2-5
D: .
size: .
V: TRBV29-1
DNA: TGCAGCGTTGAGACTGGTTTCGACACCGGATGGGCCCAGTACTTC
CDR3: CSVETGFDTGWAQYF

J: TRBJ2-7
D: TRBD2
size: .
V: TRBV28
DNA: TGTGCCAGCAGGGAGACTAGCGGGAGATCCTACGAGCAGTACTTC
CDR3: CASRETSGRSYEQYF

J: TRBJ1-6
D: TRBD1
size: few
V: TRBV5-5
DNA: TGTGCCAGCAGAACCGGGACAGGGATCTCACCCCTCCACTTT
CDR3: CASRTGTGISPLHF

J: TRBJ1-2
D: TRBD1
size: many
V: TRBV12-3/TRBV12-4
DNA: TGTGCCAGCAGTCCAGGGACAGTGCCCTATGGCTACACCTTC
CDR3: CASSPGTVPYGYTF

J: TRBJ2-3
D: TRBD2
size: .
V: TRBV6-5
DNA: TGTGCCAGCAGTTACTCCTTGACTAGCCCAGATACGCAGTATTTT
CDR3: CASSYSLTSPDTQYF

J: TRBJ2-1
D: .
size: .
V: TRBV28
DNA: TGTGCCAGCAGTGAACTAAACAGGGTTTCTGAGCAGTTCTTC
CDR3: CASSELNRVSEQFF

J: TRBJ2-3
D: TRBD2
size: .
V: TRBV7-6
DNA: TGTGCCAGCAGCCCCCGACTAGCGGGTAGCACAGATACGCAGTATTTT
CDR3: CASSPRLAGSTDTQYF

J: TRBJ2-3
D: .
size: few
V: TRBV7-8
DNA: TGTGCCAGCAGCCCAGACACAGGCACAGATACGCAGTATTTT
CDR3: CASSPDTGTDTQYF